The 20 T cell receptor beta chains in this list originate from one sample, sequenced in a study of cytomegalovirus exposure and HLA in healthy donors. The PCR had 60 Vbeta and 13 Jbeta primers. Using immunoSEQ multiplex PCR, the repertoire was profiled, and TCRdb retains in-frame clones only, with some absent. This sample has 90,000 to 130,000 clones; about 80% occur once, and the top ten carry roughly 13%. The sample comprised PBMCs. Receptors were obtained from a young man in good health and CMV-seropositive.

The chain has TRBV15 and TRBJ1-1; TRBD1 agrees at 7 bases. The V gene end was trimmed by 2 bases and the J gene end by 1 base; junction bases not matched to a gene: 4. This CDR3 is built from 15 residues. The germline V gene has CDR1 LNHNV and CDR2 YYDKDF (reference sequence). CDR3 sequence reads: CATSRTRQGNTEAFF. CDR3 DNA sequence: TGTGCCACCAGCAGAACTAGACAGGGGAACACTGAAGCTTTCTTT. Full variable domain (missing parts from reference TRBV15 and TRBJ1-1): DAMVIQNPRYQVTQFGKPVTLSCSQTLNHNVMYWYQQKSSQAPKLLFHYYDKDFNNEADTPDNFQSRRPNTSFCFLDIRSPGLGDTAMYLCATSRTRQGNTEAFFGQGTRLTVV.

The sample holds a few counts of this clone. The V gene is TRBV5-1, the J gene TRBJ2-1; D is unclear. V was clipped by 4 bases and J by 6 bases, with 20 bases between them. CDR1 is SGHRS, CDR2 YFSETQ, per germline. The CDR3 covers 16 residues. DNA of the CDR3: TGCGCCAGCAGCGCCCAAGAGGCGGCCCTAGGCAATGAGCAGTTCTTC. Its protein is CASSAQEAALGNEQFF.

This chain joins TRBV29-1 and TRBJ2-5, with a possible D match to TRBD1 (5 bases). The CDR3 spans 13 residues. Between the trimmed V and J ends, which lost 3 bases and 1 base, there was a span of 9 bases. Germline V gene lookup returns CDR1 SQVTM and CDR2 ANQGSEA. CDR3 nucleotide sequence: TGCAGCGTTGACCAGGGAAGCCAAGAGACCCAGTACTTC. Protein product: CSVDQGSQETQYF.

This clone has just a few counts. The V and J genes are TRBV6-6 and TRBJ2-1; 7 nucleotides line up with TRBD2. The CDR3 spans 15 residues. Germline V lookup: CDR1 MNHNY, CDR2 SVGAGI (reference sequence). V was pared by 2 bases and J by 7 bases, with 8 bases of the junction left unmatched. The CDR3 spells CASSYVQGGRNEQFF. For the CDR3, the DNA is TGTGCCAGCAGTTACGTCCAGGGCGGGAGAAATGAGCAGTTCTTC.

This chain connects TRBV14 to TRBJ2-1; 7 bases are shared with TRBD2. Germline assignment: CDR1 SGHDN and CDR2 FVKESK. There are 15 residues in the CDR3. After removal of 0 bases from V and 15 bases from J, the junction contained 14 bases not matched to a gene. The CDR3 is CASSQEVGGGPGPFF. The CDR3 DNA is TGTGCCAGCAGCCAAGAGGTTGGCGGGGGACCCGGGCCGTTCTTC.

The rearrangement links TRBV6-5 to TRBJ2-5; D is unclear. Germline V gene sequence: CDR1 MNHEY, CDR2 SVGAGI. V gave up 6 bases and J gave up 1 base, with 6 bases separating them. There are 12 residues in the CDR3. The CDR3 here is CASSPSQETQYF. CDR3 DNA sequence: TGTGCCAGCAGCCCCAGCCAAGAGACCCAGTACTTC.

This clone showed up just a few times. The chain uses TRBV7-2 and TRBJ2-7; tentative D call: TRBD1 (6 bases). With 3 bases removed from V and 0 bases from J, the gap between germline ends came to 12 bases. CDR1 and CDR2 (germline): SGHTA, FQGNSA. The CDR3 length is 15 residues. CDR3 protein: CASSFGTTSSYEQYF. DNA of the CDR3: TGTGCCAGCAGCTTCGGGACAACGAGCTCCTACGAGCAGTACTTC. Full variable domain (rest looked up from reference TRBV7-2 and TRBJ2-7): GAGVSQSPSNKVTEKGKDVELRCDPISGHTALYWYRQSLGQGLEFLIYFQGNSAPDKSGLPSDRFSAERTGGSVSTLTIQRTQQEDSAVYLCASSFGTTSSYEQYFGPGTRLTVT.

The CDR3: CASSAHRGGNQPQHF. In nucleotides, the CDR3 is TGTGCCAGCAGCGCTCACAGGGGTGGCAATCAGCCCCAGCATTTT. This chain links TRBV28 with TRBJ1-5; 7 bases fit TRBD1. Looked up from germline, CDR1 is MDHEN and CDR2 is SYDVKM. The V gene end was trimmed by 6 bases and the J gene end by 2 bases; junction bases not matched to a gene: 7. This CDR3 is built from 15 residues.

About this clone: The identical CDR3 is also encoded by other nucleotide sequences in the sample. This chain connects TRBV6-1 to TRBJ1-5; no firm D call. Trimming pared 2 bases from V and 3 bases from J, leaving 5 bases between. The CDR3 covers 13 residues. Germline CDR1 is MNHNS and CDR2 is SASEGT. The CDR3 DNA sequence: TGTGCCAGCAGTGAATCCTCCAATCAGCCCCAGCATTTT. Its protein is CASSESSNQPQHF.

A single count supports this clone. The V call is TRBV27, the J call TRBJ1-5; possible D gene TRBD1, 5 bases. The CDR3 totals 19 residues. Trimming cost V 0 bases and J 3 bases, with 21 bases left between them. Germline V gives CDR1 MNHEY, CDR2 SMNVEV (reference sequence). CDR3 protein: CASSLSYPQTVTPNQPQHF. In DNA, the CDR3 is TGTGCCAGCAGTTTATCTTATCCTCAGACAGTAACCCCCAATCAGCCCCAGCATTTT.

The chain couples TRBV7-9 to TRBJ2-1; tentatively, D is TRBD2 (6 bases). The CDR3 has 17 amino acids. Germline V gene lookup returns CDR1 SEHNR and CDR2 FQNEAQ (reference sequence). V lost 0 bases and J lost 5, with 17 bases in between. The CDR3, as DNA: TGTGCCAGCAGCTTAGCGTCCCCCCGGGGGTGGGACAATGAGCAGTTCTTC. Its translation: CASSLASPRGWDNEQFF.

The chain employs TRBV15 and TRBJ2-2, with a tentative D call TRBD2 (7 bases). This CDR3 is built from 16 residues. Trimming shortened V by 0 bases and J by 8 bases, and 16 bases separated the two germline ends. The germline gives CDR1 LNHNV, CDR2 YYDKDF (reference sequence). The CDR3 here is CATSRDRTGGTGELFF. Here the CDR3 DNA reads TGTGCCACCAGCAGAGATCGTACGGGGGGCACGGGGGAGCTGTTTTTT.

The CDR3 protein is CASNDRGSQETQYF. CDR3 nucleotides: TGTGCCAGCAACGACAGGGGGTCCCAAGAGACCCAGTACTTC. The rearrangement joins TRBV2 to TRBJ2-5, with 9 bases identical to TRBD1. The CDR3 extends over 14 amino acids. The V gene end was trimmed by 7 bases and the J gene end by 1 base; junction bases not matched to a gene: 4. CDR1 is SNHLY, CDR2 FYNNEI, per germline.

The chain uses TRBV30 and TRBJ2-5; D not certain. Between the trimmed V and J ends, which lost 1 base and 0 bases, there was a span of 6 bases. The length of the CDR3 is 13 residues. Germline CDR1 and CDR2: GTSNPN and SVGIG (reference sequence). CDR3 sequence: CAWSENYQETQYF. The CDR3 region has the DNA TGTGCCTGGAGTGAGAACTACCAAGAGACCCAGTACTTC.

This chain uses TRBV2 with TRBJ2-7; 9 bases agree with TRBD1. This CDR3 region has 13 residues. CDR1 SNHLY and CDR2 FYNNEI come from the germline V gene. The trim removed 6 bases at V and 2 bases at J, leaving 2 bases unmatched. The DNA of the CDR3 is TGTGCCAGCAGACGGGACAGGGCCTACGAGCAGTACTTC. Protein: CASRRDRAYEQYF.

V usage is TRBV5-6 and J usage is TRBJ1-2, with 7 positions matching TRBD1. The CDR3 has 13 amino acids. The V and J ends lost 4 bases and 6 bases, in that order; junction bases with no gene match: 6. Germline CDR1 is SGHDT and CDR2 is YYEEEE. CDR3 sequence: CASSVWGTDGYTF. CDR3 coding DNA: TGTGCCAGCAGCGTGTGGGGGACAGATGGCTACACCTTC.

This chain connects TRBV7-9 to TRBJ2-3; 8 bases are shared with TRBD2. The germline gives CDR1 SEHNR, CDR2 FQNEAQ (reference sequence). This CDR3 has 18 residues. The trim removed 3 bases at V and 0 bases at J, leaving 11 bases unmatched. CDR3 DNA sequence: TGTGCCAGCAGCTTGGGAACTAGCGGATCAGCTAGCACAGATACGCAGTATTTT. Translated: CASSLGTSGSASTDTQYF.

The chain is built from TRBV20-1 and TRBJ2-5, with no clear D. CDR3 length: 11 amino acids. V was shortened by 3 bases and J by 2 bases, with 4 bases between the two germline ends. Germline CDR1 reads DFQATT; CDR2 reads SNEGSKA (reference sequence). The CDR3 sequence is CSASTQETQYF. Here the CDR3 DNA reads TGCAGTGCTAGTACACAAGAGACCCAGTACTTC.

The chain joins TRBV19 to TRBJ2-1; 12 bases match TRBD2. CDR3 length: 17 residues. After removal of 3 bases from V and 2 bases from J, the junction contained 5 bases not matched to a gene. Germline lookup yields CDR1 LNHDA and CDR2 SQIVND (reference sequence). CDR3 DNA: TGTGCCAGTAGTATGCTAGCGGGGGGGCGCACCTACAATGAGCAGTTCTTC. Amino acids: CASSMLAGGRTYNEQFF.

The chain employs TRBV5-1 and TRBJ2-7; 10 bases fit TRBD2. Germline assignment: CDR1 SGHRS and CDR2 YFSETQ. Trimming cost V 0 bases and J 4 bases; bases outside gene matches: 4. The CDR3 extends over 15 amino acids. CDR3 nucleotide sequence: TGCGCCAGCAGCTTGGGGGCTAGCGGGAGTTACGAGCAGTACTTC. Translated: CASSLGASGSYEQYF.